The clone carrying this T cell receptor beta chain was recorded at least ten times. Its antigen is not known. The data were obtained in a study of molecular identifiers for immune sequencing clone quantification. Across the study: Across replicate runs, RNA obtained from around 18,000 or 91,000 naive CD8 cells was divided into five, with four undergoing sequencing.

V lost 2 bases, J lost 3 bases, and 4 bases lay in between. CDR3 length: 12 amino acids. CDR1 and CDR2 (germline): SEHNR, FQNEAQ (reference sequence). General study results and limits: Clones exceeding 20 RNA copies carried over 98% of effector molecules but under 1% of naive-cell molecules.

Naive CD8 T cell sorting was performed on the CD8+CD4-CCR7+CD45RA+ phenotype. Making the bulk TCR libraries relied on previously described methods and listed TCR primers. MiXCR was run by TCRdb on the PCR reads, yielding one entry per CDR3 protein. Of around 460,000 distinct CDR3 sequences listed, over 20% are singletons. Sequenced: naive CD8+ T cells from blood, with Jurkat cell RNA spiked in. As to subset: FACS-sorted CD8+CD4-CCR7+CD45RA+ naive T cells. This rearrangement joins TRBV7-9 to TRBJ1-2; D ambiguous. The clonotype originates from a human donor in good health. Some libraries in this study had Jurkat cell RNA spiked in. CDR3 in DNA: TGTGCCAGCAGCTTATCAGACTATGGCTACACCTTC. It yields the protein CASSLSDYGYTF. Full variable domain (missing parts from reference TRBV7-9 and TRBJ1-2): DTGVSQNPRHKITKRGQNVTFRCDPISEHNRLYWYRQTLGQGPEFLTYFQNEAQLEKSRLLSDRFSAERPKGSFSTLEIQRTEQGDSAMYLCASSLSDYGYTFGSGTRLTVV.